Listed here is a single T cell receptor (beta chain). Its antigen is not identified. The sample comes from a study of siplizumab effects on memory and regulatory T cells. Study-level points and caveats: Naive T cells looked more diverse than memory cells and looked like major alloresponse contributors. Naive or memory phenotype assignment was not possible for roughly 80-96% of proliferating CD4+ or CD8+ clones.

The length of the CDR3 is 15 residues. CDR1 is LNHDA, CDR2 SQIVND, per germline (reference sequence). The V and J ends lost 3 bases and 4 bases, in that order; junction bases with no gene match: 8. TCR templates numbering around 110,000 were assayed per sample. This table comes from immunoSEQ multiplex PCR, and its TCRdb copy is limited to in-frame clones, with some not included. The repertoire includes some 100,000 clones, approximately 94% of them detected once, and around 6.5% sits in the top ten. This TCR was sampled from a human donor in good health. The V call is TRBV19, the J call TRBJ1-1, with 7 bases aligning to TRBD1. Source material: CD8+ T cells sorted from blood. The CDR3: CASSIKGAVGTEAFF. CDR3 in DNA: TGTGCCAGTAGTATTAAGGGGGCCGTGGGCACTGAAGCTTTCTTT. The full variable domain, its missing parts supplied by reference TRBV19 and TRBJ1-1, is DGGITQSPKYLFRKEGQNVTLSCEQNLNHDAMYWYRQDPGQGLRLIYYSQIVNDFQKGDIAEGYSVSREKKESFPLTVTSAQKNPTAFYLCASSIKGAVGTEAFFGQGTRLTVV.